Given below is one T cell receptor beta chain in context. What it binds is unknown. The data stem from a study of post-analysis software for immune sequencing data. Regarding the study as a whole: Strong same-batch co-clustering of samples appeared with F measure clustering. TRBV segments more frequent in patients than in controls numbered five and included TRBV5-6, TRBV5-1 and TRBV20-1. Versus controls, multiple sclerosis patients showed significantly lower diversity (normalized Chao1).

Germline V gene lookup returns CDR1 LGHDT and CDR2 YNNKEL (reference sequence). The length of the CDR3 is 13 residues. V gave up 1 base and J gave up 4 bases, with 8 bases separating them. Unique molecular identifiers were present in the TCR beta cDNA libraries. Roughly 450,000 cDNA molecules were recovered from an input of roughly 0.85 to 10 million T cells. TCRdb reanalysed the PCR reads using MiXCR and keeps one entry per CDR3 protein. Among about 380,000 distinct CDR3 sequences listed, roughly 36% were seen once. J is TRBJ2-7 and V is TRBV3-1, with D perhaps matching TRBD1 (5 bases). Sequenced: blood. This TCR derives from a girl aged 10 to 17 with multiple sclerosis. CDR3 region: CASSQGQTYEQYF. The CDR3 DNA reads TGTGCCAGCAGCCAAGGACAGACTTACGAGCAGTACTTC.